This is a list of T cell receptor beta chains from one sample in a study of T cells after yellow fever vaccination. Via MiXCR, TCRdb re-called the 5' RACE reads, giving one row per CDR3 protein. The sample lists 600,000 to 750,000 distinct CDR3 sequences, approximately 13% occurring once. The starting material was PBMCs, obtained on the day of the yellow fever booster vaccination. These receptors came from a man aged 25 to 40 who received the YFV17D yellow fever vaccine. The CDR3 runs from the conserved cysteine through the conserved F or W. Clone size, where shown, is once, few, many, or a class for clones that have expanded.

TRBV27	few	TRBJ2-7	CASSFRDPTYEQYF
TRBV6-2/TRBV6-3	.	TRBJ2-7	CASSSGRPASYEQYF
TRBV20-1	few	TRBJ1-4	CSGTGEFEKLFF
TRBV6-2/TRBV6-3	few	TRBJ2-3	CASSYPDRGMTDTQYF
TRBV20-1	.	TRBJ2-1	CSARAGTVQEQFF
TRBV12-3/TRBV12-4	many	TRBJ1-1	CASRLTQNTEAFF
TRBV27	few	TRBJ2-1	CASRPLAGKVNEQFF
TRBV5-1	many	TRBJ2-2	CASSLPGSTGELFF
TRBV19	few	TRBJ2-3	CASSPSMDRHTQYF
TRBV10-3	many	TRBJ1-3	CAISAAGFRSGDTIYF
TRBV18	few	TRBJ2-5	CASSPNRAGKETQYF
TRBV4-2	.	TRBJ2-3	CASSQDWLAGTDTQYF
TRBV5-1	.	TRBJ2-3	CASSWQGPTDTQYF
TRBV6-2/TRBV6-3	few	TRBJ2-3	CASGPMRATSQDTQYF
TRBV5-5	few	TRBJ1-4	CASSSQGGDEKLFF
TRBV20-1	.	TRBJ2-4	CSARAGGARNYIQYF
TRBV27	few	TRBJ2-7	CASIGTSGYEQYF
TRBV7-2	few	TRBJ1-6	CASTRPGANSPLHF
TRBV14	.	TRBJ2-7	CASSQGPGFRHYEQYF
TRBV29-1	few	TRBJ1-2	CSIGAGRHGYTF
TRBV19	few	TRBJ1-5	CASSKGPGVHQPQHF
TRBV28	many	TRBJ2-3	CASSSIAGIGGTDTQYF
TRBV5-1	.	TRBJ1-1	CASSSRRGLSAEAFF
TRBV7-8	.	TRBJ2-1	CASSPSPGQGAREQFF
TRBV25-1	few	TRBJ2-1	CASTGFYSGRYVDEQFF
TRBV7-9	few	TRBJ1-4	CASSPSTGATNEKLFF